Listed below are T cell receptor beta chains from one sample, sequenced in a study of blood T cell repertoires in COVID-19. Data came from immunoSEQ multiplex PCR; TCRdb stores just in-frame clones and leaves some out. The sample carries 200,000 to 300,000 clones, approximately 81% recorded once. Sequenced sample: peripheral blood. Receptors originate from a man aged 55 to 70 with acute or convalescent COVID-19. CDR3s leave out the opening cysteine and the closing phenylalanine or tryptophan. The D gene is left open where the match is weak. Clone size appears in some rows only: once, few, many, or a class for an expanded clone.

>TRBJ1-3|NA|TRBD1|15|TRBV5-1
ASSWETGGNAGNTIY
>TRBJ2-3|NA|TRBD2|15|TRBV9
ASSTSGESYSTDTQY
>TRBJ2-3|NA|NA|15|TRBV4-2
ASSQDGFAGGTDTQY
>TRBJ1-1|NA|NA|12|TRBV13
ASSLRGANTEAF
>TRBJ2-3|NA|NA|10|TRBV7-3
ASSGSTDTQY
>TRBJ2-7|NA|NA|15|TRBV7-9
ASSPMGGSFKSYEQY
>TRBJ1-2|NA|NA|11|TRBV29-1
SVDKSGNYGYT
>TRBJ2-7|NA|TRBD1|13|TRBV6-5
ASHLDGTGLGEQY
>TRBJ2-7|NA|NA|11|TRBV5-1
ASSPGRDYEQY
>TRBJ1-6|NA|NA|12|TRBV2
ASSPQGRASPLH
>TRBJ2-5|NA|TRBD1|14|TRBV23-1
ASLTRTGARGETQY
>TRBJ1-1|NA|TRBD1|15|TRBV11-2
ASSSRGQGRTNTEAF
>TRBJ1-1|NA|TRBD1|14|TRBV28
ASSPATGQRNTEAF
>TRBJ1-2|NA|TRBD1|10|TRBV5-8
ASSRTGVGYT
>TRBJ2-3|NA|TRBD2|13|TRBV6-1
ASSLTLAGEDTQY
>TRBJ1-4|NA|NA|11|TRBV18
ASSGFAEEKLF
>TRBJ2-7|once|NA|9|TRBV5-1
ASSSSYEQY
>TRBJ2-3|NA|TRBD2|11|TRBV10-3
AIKLAGGDTQY
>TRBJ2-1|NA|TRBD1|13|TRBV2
ASSAGQGPYNEQF
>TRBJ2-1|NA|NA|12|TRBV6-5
ASRDRMSYNEQF
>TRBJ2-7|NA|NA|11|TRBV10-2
ASRLAGSYEQY
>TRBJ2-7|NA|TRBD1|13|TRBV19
ATTPPGQGPYEQY
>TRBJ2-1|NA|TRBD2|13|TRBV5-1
ASSSLAGGRNEQF
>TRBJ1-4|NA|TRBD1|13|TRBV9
ASSPTDRRVEKLF
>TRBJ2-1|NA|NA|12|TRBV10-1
ASSVRRAGNEQF
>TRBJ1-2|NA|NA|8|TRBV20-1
SASTYGYT
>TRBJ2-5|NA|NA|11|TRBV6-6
ASSPGRQETQY
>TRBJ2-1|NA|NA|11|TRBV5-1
ASSLAHYNEQF
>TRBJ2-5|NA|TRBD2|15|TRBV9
ASSVGLAGESEETQY
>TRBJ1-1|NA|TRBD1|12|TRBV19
ASTDRGRNTEAF
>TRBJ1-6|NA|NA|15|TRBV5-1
ASSPYGGAAYNSPLH
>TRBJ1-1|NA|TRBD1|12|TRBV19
ASSQTGGITEAF
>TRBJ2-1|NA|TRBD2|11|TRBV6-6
ASTLAVSHEQF
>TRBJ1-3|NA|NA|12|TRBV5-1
ASSLAGFGNTIY
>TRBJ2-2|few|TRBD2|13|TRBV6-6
ASSVLAENTGELF
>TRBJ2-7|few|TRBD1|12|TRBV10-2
ASSEGARGYEQY
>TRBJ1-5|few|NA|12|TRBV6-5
ASEGSQAHQPQH
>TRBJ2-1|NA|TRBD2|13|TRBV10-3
AIRSGTSEYNEQF
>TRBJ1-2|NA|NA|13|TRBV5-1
AIRGGLEEGYGYT
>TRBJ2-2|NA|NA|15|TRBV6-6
ASSRVLGQGISGELF
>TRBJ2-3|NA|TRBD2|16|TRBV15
ATSRDSELAGGTDTQY
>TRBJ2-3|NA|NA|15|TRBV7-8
ASSLVISDPGTDTQY
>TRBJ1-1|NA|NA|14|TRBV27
ASSFRGPTPNTEAF
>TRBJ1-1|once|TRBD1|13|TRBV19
ASSFRWDRDTEAF
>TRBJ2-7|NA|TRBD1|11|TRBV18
ASSPGQDYEQY
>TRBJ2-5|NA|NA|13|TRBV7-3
ASSLTFSSRETQY